The rows below give T cell receptor beta chains drawn from one sample of a study of beta chain features in type 1 diabetes. Here immunoSEQ multiplex PCR was the method, and the copy in TCRdb shows in-frame clones only, minus some. This repertoire shows 150,000 to 200,000 clones, over 55% found once; its top ten account for roughly 0.089%. The sequenced sample was naive CD4+ T cells from blood. These receptor sequences come from a man aged 25 to 40 with type 1 diabetes. Both conserved end residues are part of each CDR3. A D gene is named only where the DNA matches it firmly. Only part of the rows carry a size: once, few, many, or a class if the clone is expanded.

>.|TRBV18|.|TRBJ2-6
CASSLGRPGSGANVLTF
TGTGCCAGCTCCCTTGGGCGACCGGGATCTGGGGCCAACGTCCTGACTTTC
>.|TRBV29-1|.|TRBJ1-3
CSVESGSGNTIYF
TGCAGCGTTGAGTCAGGGTCCGGAAACACCATATATTTT
>.|TRBV9|.|TRBJ1-2
CASSVGQTFYGYTF
TGTGCCAGCAGCGTAGGTCAGACCTTCTATGGCTACACCTTC
>few|TRBV30|.|TRBJ2-1
CAWNEGSDNEQFF
TGTGCCTGGAACGAGGGGTCCGACAATGAGCAGTTCTTC
>.|TRBV4-3|TRBD2|TRBJ2-1
CASSKRGTSYNEQFF
TGCGCCAGCAGCAAGCGGGGGACCTCCTACAATGAGCAGTTCTTC
>.|TRBV9|.|TRBJ2-1
CASSAQVYNEQFF
TGTGCCAGCAGCGCACAAGTTTACAATGAGCAGTTCTTC
>few|TRBV29-1|TRBD2|TRBJ2-3
CSVDAGTSVSTDTQYF
TGCAGCGTTGATGCCGGGACTAGCGTTAGCACAGATACGCAGTATTTT
>.|TRBV13|.|TRBJ2-7
CASSAFPVTSYEQYF
TGTGCCAGCAGCGCGTTCCCCGTCACCTCCTACGAGCAGTACTTC
>.|TRBV5-1|.|TRBJ1-1
CASSLLGLGTEAFF
TGCGCCAGCAGCTTGCTCGGACTAGGCACTGAAGCTTTCTTT
>.|TRBV29-1|.|TRBJ2-2
CSVEVTRNTGELFF
TGCAGCGTTGAGGTTACGCGGAACACCGGGGAGCTGTTTTTT
>.|TRBV30|.|TRBJ1-3
CAWSAGNTIYF
TGTGCCTGGAGTGCGGGAAACACCATATATTTT
>.|TRBV29-1|.|TRBJ2-1
CSVSHTSLNNEQFF
TGCAGCGTTTCCCACACTAGTTTAAACAATGAGCAGTTCTTC